The 25 T cell receptor beta chains below were found in one sample sequenced in a study of control samples from healthy donors and cancer patients. The data were produced by immunoSEQ multiplex PCR, yet TCRdb's version contains in-frame clones alone and is incomplete. The sample holds 110,000 to 150,000 clones, 85% to 95% seen once. Sample: PBMCs. These receptors all stem from a man aged 55 to 69 with colorectal cancer.

The V gene is TRBV10-2, the J gene TRBJ2-6, with D perhaps matching TRBD1 (5 bases). Germline lookup yields CDR1 WSHSY and CDR2 SAAADI. The V end lost 10 bases, the J end lost 1 base, and 17 bases lay between the germline ends. The CDR3 is 16 amino acids. CDR3 in DNA: TGCGCCACCAGAGTTGACAGCATATCTGGGGCCAACGTCCTGACTTTC. It encodes CATRVDSISGANVLTF.

V gene TRBV3-1 (or the pseudogene TRBV3-2) combines with J gene TRBJ1-6; possibly TRBD1 for D (5 bases). The germline V and J ends were trimmed by 1 base and 5 bases, with 9 bases remaining between them. Per germline, CDR1 LGHDT and CDR2 YNNKEL (reference sequence). The CDR3 sequence is 15 residues long. CDR3 amino acids: CASSQGGRNNSPLHF. Here the CDR3 DNA reads TGTGCCAGCAGCCAAGGGGGCAGGAATAATTCACCCCTCCACTTT.

The gene calls are TRBV23-1 and TRBJ2-1; D may be TRBD2 (5 bases). TRBV23-1 is an ORF for which the function is uncertain. V gave up 1 base and J gave up 0 bases, with 10 bases separating them. CDR3 length: 16 amino acids. This chain's CDR3 is CASSQWEGSSYNEQFF. CDR3 sequence (DNA): TGCGCCAGCAGTCAATGGGAAGGGAGCTCCTACAATGAGCAGTTCTTC.

This clone was seen only once. This chain links TRBV9 with TRBJ1-5; D not resolved. Trimming shortened V by 0 bases and J by 6 bases, and 7 bases separated the two germline ends. The CDR3 has 13 amino acids. Germline V gene lookup returns CDR1 SGDLS and CDR2 YYNGEE. This CDR3 is CASSVGGIQPQHF. In DNA form, the CDR3 reads TGTGCCAGCAGCGTAGGAGGGATTCAGCCCCAGCATTTT.

V usage is TRBV6-2 or TRBV6-3 and J usage is TRBJ1-1, with 9 bases identical to TRBD1. J lost 10 bases, V lost 0 bases, and 12 bases had no gene match. The CDR3 runs 16 residues. The germline V gene has CDR1 MNHEY and CDR2 SVGEGT. CDR3 in amino acids: CASSYSWTGEKSGAFF. CDR3 bases: TGTGCCAGCAGTTACTCCTGGACAGGGGAGAAGTCGGGAGCTTTCTTT.

The gene calls are TRBV30 and TRBJ1-4, with 9 bases that match TRBD1. V shed 6 bases, J shed 3 bases, and the junction held 5 bases outside the gene matches. The CDR3 is 14 residues long. Germline CDR1 and CDR2: GTSNPN and SVGIG (reference sequence). The CDR3 protein is CACDRGLPNEKLFF. The CDR3 DNA follows: TGTGCCTGTGACAGGGGGTTACCTAATGAAAAACTGTTTTTT.

V and J are TRBV9 and TRBJ1-1, with D possibly being TRBD1 (6 bases). V lost 4 bases to trimming and J lost 0 bases, with 16 bases between them. The CDR3 length is 16 residues. CDR1 and CDR2 (germline): SGDLS, YYNGEE. CDR3 sequence (DNA): TGTGCCAGCAGCCCACGGACAGTACGGCTGAACACTGAAGCTTTCTTT. Translation gives CASSPRTVRLNTEAFF.

This clone has only a few counts. This chain joins TRBV19 and TRBJ2-7, with 7 bases fitting TRBD1. The V gene end was trimmed by 5 bases and the J gene end by 7 bases; junction bases not matched to a gene: 11. CDR3 length equals 14 residues. Germline V gene data show CDR1 as LNHDA and CDR2 as SQIVND (reference sequence). CDR3 region: CASSPGQAWGEQYF. The CDR3 DNA sequence: TGTGCCAGTAGTCCCGGACAGGCCTGGGGGGAGCAGTACTTC.

The gene calls are TRBV5-5 and TRBJ2-7; no reliable D call. The CDR3 has 13 residues. Trimming removed 4 bases from V and 4 bases from J, with 12 bases in between. Germline V gene data show CDR1 as SGHKS and CDR2 as YYEKEE (reference sequence). The CDR3 DNA follows: TGTGCCAGCAGCGCCGGAAACTTTTACGAGCAGTACTTC. This encodes CASSAGNFYEQYF. Full variable domain (rest looked up from reference TRBV5-5 and TRBJ2-7): DAGVTQSPTHLIKTRGQQVTLRCSPISGHKSVSWYQQVLGQGPQFIFQYYEKEERGRGNFPDRFSARQFPNYSSELNVNALLLGDSALYLCASSAGNFYEQYFGPGTRLTVT.

This clone appeared a single time. The chain couples TRBV6-2 or TRBV6-3 to TRBJ2-3; D gene ambiguous. Germline V gene sequence: CDR1 MNHEY, CDR2 SVGEGT. V was shortened by 2 bases and J by 1 base, with 10 bases between the two germline ends. The CDR3 covers 15 residues. CDR3 region: CASSYPSDGTDTQYF. CDR3 bases: TGTGCCAGCAGTTACCCCTCGGACGGCACAGATACGCAGTATTTT.

The chain links TRBV3-1 (or the pseudogene TRBV3-2) to TRBJ2-5, with TRBD2 identical over 8 bases. The V gene end was trimmed by 0 bases and the J gene end by 14 bases; junction bases not matched to a gene: 8. The CDR3 consists of 13 residues. Germline V CDR1 and CDR2: LGHDT, YNNKEL (reference sequence). DNA of the CDR3: TGTGCCAGCAGCCAAGATCGTAGGACTAGCTATTACTTC. This codes for CASSQDRRTSYYF.

The chain uses TRBV7-9 and TRBJ2-1, with 7 bases matching TRBD2. Per germline, CDR1 SEHNR and CDR2 FQNEAQ (reference sequence). The ends lost 5 bases at V and 6 bases at J; junction bases unmatched: 10. The CDR3 runs to 15 residues. CDR3 DNA sequence: TGTGCCAGCAGCCCCCGGGACTACACTTCCAATGAGCAGTTCTTC. Protein: CASSPRDYTSNEQFF.

This chain joins TRBV27 and TRBJ2-7, with D maybe TRBD1 (6 bases). The germline gives CDR1 MNHEY, CDR2 SMNVEV (reference sequence). The V and J ends lost 9 bases and 0 bases respectively, with 12 bases between them. The CDR3 is 13 residues long. CDR3 in amino acids: CARKTGYSYEQYF. The CDR3 region has the DNA TGTGCCAGAAAGACAGGTTACTCCTACGAGCAGTACTTC.

The chain couples TRBV12-3 or TRBV12-4 to TRBJ1-2; 8 bases are a match to TRBD1. The V gene end was trimmed by 6 bases and the J gene end by 4 bases; junction bases not matched to a gene: 4. The CDR3 extends over 13 amino acids. CDR3 amino acids: CASRKGQGYGYTF. CDR3 coding DNA: TGTGCCAGCAGAAAAGGACAGGGCTATGGCTACACCTTC.

This chain joins TRBV6-5 and TRBJ1-2; D not certain. The CDR3 runs to 11 residues. Between the trimmed V and J ends, which lost 8 bases and 1 base, there was a span of 5 bases. Germline CDR1 is MNHEY and CDR2 is SVGAGI. CDR3 sequence reads: CASGLNYGYTF. DNA of the CDR3: TGTGCCAGCGGCCTTAACTATGGCTACACCTTC.

This clone was detected a few times. The V call is TRBV2, the J call TRBJ2-2; 9 bases are shared with TRBD2. Germline loops: CDR1 SNHLY, CDR2 FYNNEI. The CDR3 has 19 amino acids. With 6 bases clipped from V and 0 bases from J, the junction kept 14 bases outside the gene matches. CDR3 protein: CASSRLLLAGAPNTGELFF. The CDR3 DNA sequence: TGTGCCAGCAGCCGACTTCTTTTAGCGGGGGCCCCGAACACCGGGGAGCTGTTTTTT.

The chain links TRBV19 to TRBJ1-6; the D is unclear. Trimming shortened V by 3 bases and J by 4 bases, and 10 bases separated the two germline ends. The CDR3 extends over 15 amino acids. Germline loops: CDR1 LNHDA, CDR2 SQIVND (reference sequence). The CDR3 spells CASSIANGYNSPLHF. CDR3 sequence (DNA): TGTGCCAGTAGTATCGCAAACGGTTATAATTCACCCCTCCACTTT.

The rearrangement links TRBV6-5 to TRBJ1-1, with D uncertain. Germline CDR1 reads MNHEY; CDR2 reads SVGAGI. This CDR3 is built from 13 residues. The V end lost 6 bases, the J end lost 1 base, and 9 bases lay between the germline ends. CDR3 amino acids: CASSAEPNTEAFF. The CDR3 DNA follows: TGTGCCAGCAGCGCGGAGCCGAACACTGAAGCTTTCTTT.

J is TRBJ1-4 and V is TRBV18, with D perhaps matching TRBD1 (5 bases). V was shortened by 0 bases and J by 8 bases, with 10 bases between the two germline ends. The CDR3 totals 14 residues. Germline loops: CDR1 KGHSH, CDR2 LQKENI. CDR3 protein: CASSPPSGNEKLFF. Written as DNA, the CDR3 is TGTGCCAGCTCACCACCGTCAGGGAACGAAAAACTGTTTTTT. Looking up the rest from reference TRBV18 and TRBJ1-4 gives the full variable domain: NAGVMQNPRHLVRRRGQEARLRCSPMKGHSHVYWYRQLPEEGLKFMVYLQKENIIDESGMPKERFSAEFPKEGPSILRIQQVVRGDSAAYFCASSPPSGNEKLFFGSGTQLSVL.

The rearrangement uses TRBV5-1 and TRBJ1-5; D gene ambiguous. V lost 0 bases to trimming and J lost 6 bases, with 13 bases between them. The CDR3 extends over 15 amino acids. CDR1 is SGHRS and CDR2 is YFSETQ in the germline V gene. The CDR3 here is CASSLEEPGRQPQHF. The DNA for the CDR3 is TGCGCCAGCAGCTTGGAGGAACCCGGCCGTCAGCCCCAGCATTTT.

The chain has TRBV5-1 and TRBJ1-3, with D possibly being TRBD1 (6 bases). The V gene lost 2 bases and the J gene lost 2 bases, with 8 bases spanning the gap. This CDR3 is 14 amino acids long. Germline lookup yields CDR1 SGHRS and CDR2 YFSETQ. The CDR3 region is CASSLQGTGNTIYF. The CDR3 DNA sequence: TGCGCCAGCAGCTTACAGGGAACTGGAAACACCATATATTTT.

Details on this clone: Without the conserved terminal phenylalanine or tryptophan, this CDR3 likely stems from a read error. The limits of the CDR3 on the DNA are not certain, so only TCRdb's listed CDR3 is given. The V and J genes are TRBV14 and TRBJ1-6. CDR1 and CDR2 (germline): SGHDN, FVKESK. 11 amino acids form the CDR3, both terminal residues included. This CDR3 reads CASDREYKGPR.

The chain employs TRBV30 and TRBJ2-2, with D perhaps TRBD1 (6 bases). The CDR3 extends over 15 amino acids. V shed 8 bases and J shed 0 bases, with 16 bases lying between them. The germline V gene has CDR1 GTSNPN and CDR2 SVGIG (reference sequence). CDR3 coding DNA: TGTGCCCTACTCACCGGACAGTCGAACACCGGGGAGCTGTTTTTT. Encoded protein: CALLTGQSNTGELFF. The whole variable domain, remainder taken from reference TRBV30 and TRBJ2-2, is SQTIHQWPATLVQPVGSPLSLECTVEGTSNPNLYWYRQAAGRGLQLLFYSVGIGQISSEVPQNLSASRPQDRQFILSSKKLLLSDSGFYLCALLTGQSNTGELFFGEGSRLTVL.

V gene TRBV30 combines with J gene TRBJ1-3; weak D call: TRBD1 (5 bases). The CDR3 spans 13 residues. V lost 3 bases and J lost 5, with 11 bases in between. Germline assignment: CDR1 GTSNPN and CDR2 SVGIG (reference sequence). The chain's CDR3 is CAWRTGLRNTIYF. The CDR3, as DNA: TGTGCCTGGAGAACAGGTTTGCGAAACACCATATATTTT. Drawing the rest from reference TRBV30 and TRBJ1-3, the complete variable domain is SQTIHQWPATLVQPVGSPLSLECTVEGTSNPNLYWYRQAAGRGLQLLFYSVGIGQISSEVPQNLSASRPQDRQFILSSKKLLLSDSGFYLCAWRTGLRNTIYFGEGSWLTVV.

The gene calls are TRBV6-2 or TRBV6-3 and TRBJ1-3; TRBD1 is a possible D gene (6 bases). The CDR3 has 15 residues. V was shortened by 4 bases and J by 1 base, with 11 bases between the two germline ends. Per germline, CDR1 MNHEY and CDR2 SVGEGT. The CDR3 loop reads CASSSRQGSGNTIYF. The CDR3 coding sequence is TGTGCCAGCAGTTCTCGCCAGGGGTCTGGAAACACCATATATTTT.